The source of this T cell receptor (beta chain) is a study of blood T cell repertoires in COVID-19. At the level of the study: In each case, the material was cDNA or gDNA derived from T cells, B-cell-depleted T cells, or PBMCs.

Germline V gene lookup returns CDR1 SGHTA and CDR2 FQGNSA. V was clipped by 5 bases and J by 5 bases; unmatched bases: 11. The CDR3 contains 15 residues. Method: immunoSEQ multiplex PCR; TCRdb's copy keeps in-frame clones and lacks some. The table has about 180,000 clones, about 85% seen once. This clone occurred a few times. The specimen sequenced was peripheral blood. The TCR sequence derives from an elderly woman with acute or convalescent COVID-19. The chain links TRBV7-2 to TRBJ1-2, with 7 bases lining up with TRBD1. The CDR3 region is CASSPPQGRGYGYTF. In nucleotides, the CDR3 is TGTGCCAGCAGCCCCCCCCAGGGCAGGGGGTATGGCTACACCTTC.